The present TCR beta chain was sequenced within a study of blood T cell repertoires in COVID-19 (TCRdb year 2020). Regarding the research as a whole: Collaborator samples came from the United States, Italy and Spain and covered acute and convalescent phases of COVID-19. The prospective study material was composed of cDNA or gDNA derived from T cells, B-cell-depleted T cells, or PBMCs. Subjects who had been exposed to COVID-19, were actively infected with it, or had recovered from it provided the deeply sampled blood TCRbeta repertoires that made up the dataset. A freely available public database, intended as a resource for researchers studying the immune response to SARS-CoV-2, is where the repertoires were released. Samples came from the ongoing ImmuneRACE study (first 160 participants) plus 1,254 subjects from 6 global collaborators. Sample metadata almost always included a de-identified subject ID, COVID-19 status, age in years and sex. Where HLA class I and class II types were available, the types were taken from metadata supplied by the sample provider, not from assay-based typing.

CDR1 and CDR2, per the germline V gene, are SNHLY and FYNNEI. Including cysteine and phenylalanine, the CDR3 has 14 amino acids. Just the 42-base CDR3 DNA is kept, in frame starting at base 1. V was cut back by 4 bases and J by 8 bases, leaving a gap of 14 bases between them. Collaborating institutions collected whole blood in K2EDTA tubes following their own protocols. For TCRbeta analysis, collaborators shipped samples as frozen whole blood, isolated PBMCs, or DNA extracted from either of those sample types. Summary of the overall study and its limitations: The quantity of clinical and demographic metadata differed by source and by participant and was supplied without curation.

TCRbeta CDR3 regions were amplified from genomic DNA using the immunoSEQ Assay, a bias-controlled multiplex PCR. From the authors' description of their analysis: Nucleated cell counts per sample were estimated from amplification of reference gene primers within the assay. Sequence reads were collapsed and filtered to measure the absolute abundance of every unique TCRbeta CDR3 rearrangement. For each sample, productive Simpson clonality was calculated as the square root of Simpson's diversity index over productive rearrangements. Entries here come from immuneACCESS through TCRdb and include only in-frame sequences with V and J called. Some clones fail to appear in such tables; in the studies checked, an unresolved V gene covers under half of the shortfall, and the cause of the remainder is unknown. For V, J and clone size, that table is used; D and trimming come from the DNA. The sample profile shows under 250,000 clones; about 80% of them were found once. The biggest ten clones account for more than 7% of the sample.

As regards this clone: There is no known antigen for this receptor. No base-level quality is on record; no much larger clone is a single base apart.

This receptor was obtained from a man at least 80 years old with acute or convalescent COVID-19. The sample comprised peripheral blood. The V and J segments used are TRBV2 and TRBJ1-4; possibly the D gene is TRBD1, per 5 matching bases. The CDR3 has the sequence CASSGSQGWEKLFF. DNA sequence: TGTGCCAGCAGTGGTAGCCAGGGCTGGGAAAAACTGTTTTTT.